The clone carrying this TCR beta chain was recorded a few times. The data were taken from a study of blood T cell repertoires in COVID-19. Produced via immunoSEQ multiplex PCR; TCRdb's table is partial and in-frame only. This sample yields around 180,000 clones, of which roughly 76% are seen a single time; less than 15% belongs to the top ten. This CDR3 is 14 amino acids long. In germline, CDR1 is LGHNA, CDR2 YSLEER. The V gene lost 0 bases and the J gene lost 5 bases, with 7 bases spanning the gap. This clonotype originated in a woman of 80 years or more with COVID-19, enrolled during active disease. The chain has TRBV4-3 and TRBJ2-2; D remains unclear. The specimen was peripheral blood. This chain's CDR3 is CASSQEYWTGELFF. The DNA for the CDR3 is TGCGCCAGCAGCCAAGAATACTGGACCGGGGAGCTGTTTTTT.